The 6 T cell receptor beta chains reported below all come from one sample, sequenced in a study of breast tumors, draining lymph nodes, adjacent tissues. TCRdb called the multiplex PCR reads again in MiXCR, with one record for every CDR3 protein. The sample includes fewer than 20,000 distinct CDR3 sequences, roughly 45% of them seen just once. Sample: tumor-adjacent breast tissue. Source of these receptors: a female donor with breast cancer. Some clones in this sample may be carry-over from other donors' samples.

This clonotype was seen repeatedly, ten times or more. A single base separates this from a much larger clone, so it may be a read error. The CDR3 loop is CASRHTGELFF. DNA of the CDR3: TGTGCCAGCAGGCACACCGGGGAGCTGTTTTTT. The V and J genes are TRBV6-1 and TRBJ2-2; D is uncertain. The CDR3 runs 11 residues. Trimming took 6 bases from V and 3 from J, leaving 2 bases between them. Germline-derived CDR1 and CDR2 are MNHNS and SASEGT.

The rearrangement joins TRBV2 to TRBJ2-2; D is unclear. Germline-derived CDR1 and CDR2 are SNHLY and FYNNEI. This CDR3 has 14 amino acids. V lost 6 bases to trimming and J lost 3 bases, with 11 bases between them. The CDR3 nucleotides are TGTGCCAGCAGCGGGTCTACAGACACCGGGGAGCTGTTTTTT. It translates to CASSGSTDTGELFF.

As concerns this clonotype: No DNA is shown, since the ends of the CDR3 on it are uncertain; the CDR3 is the one TCRdb lists. The V gene is TRBV5-6, the J gene TRBJ1-5; TRBD1 is the table's D call, not checked against the DNA. The CDR3 comprises 24 residues, both ends counted. In germline, CDR1 is SGHDT, CDR2 YYEEEE. The CDR3 sequence: CASSLLDRLYEQYFGTGFKQPQHF.

The rearrangement links TRBV10-2 to TRBJ2-3, with 10 nucleotides matching TRBD2. With 2 bases clipped from V and 3 bases from J, the junction kept 8 bases outside the gene matches. Germline V gene data show CDR1 as WSHSY and CDR2 as SAAADI. This CDR3 has 17 residues. CDR3 protein: CASSELGTSAVTDTQYF. CDR3 DNA: TGCGCCAGCAGTGAGCTTGGGACTAGCGCGGTTACAGATACGCAGTATTTT.

This clonotype was counted at least ten times. The rearrangement uses TRBV9 and TRBJ2-3; 11 bases agree with TRBD1. CDR1 is SGDLS and CDR2 is YYNGEE in the germline V gene. This CDR3 contains 16 residues. V shed 0 bases and J 1 base; nucleotides not matched to a gene: 1. The CDR3 DNA sequence: TGTGCCAGCAGCGTAGGGACAGGGGGCGGCACAGATACGCAGTATTTT. It translates to CASSVGTGGGTDTQYF.

By its share, this clonotype is medium-sized (0.01 to 0.1%). Here the CDR3 reads CASSSGLAGDGSYEQYF. CDR3 coding DNA: TGCGCCAGCAGCTCGGGACTAGCGGGAGATGGCTCCTACGAGCAGTACTTC. V usage is TRBV5-1 and J usage is TRBJ2-7; 14 bases map to TRBD2. Per germline, CDR1 SGHRS and CDR2 YFSETQ. This CDR3 has 17 residues. Germline trimming cut 3 bases from V and 0 bases from J; bases unmatched to any gene: 5.